This T cell receptor (beta chain) was sequenced in a study of T cell repertoires in ileal Crohn's disease. Study in general: Operated complications were stricturing disease (approximately 61%) and penetrating disease (about 40%). Overall study results and limits: Sorted CD8 T cells held more high-frequency clones than CD4.

Comment on this clone: Its matching antigen is unknown. This specimen includes other DNA sequences encoding the same CDR3.

The table came from immunoSEQ multiplex PCR; TCRdb's copy has only in-frame clones and leaves some out. The sample carries around 5,000 clones, roughly 87% recorded once. Unmatched junction bases numbered 2, after V lost 0 bases and J lost 3 bases. CDR3 length equals 14 residues. Germline V CDR1 and CDR2: SGHNT, YYREEE (reference sequence). Documented time point: proximal margin of the surgical specimen (macroscopically non-inflamed). The chain has TRBV5-4 and TRBJ2-7; 8 nucleotides line up with TRBD2. This sequence was found in an adult with Crohn's disease. The sample consisted of ileal tissue. This CDR3 is CASSLAGTSYEQYF. CDR3 DNA: TGTGCCAGCAGCTTGGCCGGGACTAGCTACGAGCAGTACTTC.